Following are 4 T cell receptor beta chains from one sample sequenced in a study of T cell responses to AZD1222 COVID-19 vaccine (dated by TCRdb to the early 2020s). The time point label for this specimen denotes: baseline before first vaccination. Library generation was performed with the immunoSEQ multiplex PCR assay. TCRdb retrieved this table from immuneACCESS and kept in-frame rearrangements only. Not all clones are present; in checked studies, unresolved V genes account for under half, and no reason is known for the remainder. The sample table records about 140,000 clones; 80% to 90% of these occur just once. The top ten constitute roughly 6% of the sample. Here the sequenced sample was peripheral blood, taken on day 0 of AZD1222 vaccination. These receptor sequences come from an adult in good health.

This chain uses TRBV6-2 or TRBV6-3 with TRBJ2-5; D is undetermined. The CDR3 consists of 16 residues. The V gene's germline CDR1 is MNHEY and CDR2 SVGEGT. V was shortened by 6 bases and J by 0 bases, with 17 bases between the two germline ends. CDR3 region: CASSQVVTAYQETQYF. Here the CDR3 DNA reads TGTGCCAGCAGCCAGGTGGTAACGGCGTACCAAGAGACCCAGTACTTC.

The rearrangement joins TRBV6-2 or TRBV6-3 to TRBJ2-3, with TRBD2 matching 7 bases. There are 15 residues in the CDR3. CDR1 and CDR2 from the germline V gene are MNHEY and SVGEGT. Losses at the gene ends were 4 bases for V and 5 bases for J; bases not matched to a gene: 9. The CDR3 coding sequence is TGTGCCAGCAGTTCCCCGGGACTAAGCGTAGATACGCAGTATTTT. Its translation is CASSSPGLSVDTQYF.

This chain links TRBV2 with TRBJ1-1; the D gene is possibly TRBD1 (6 bases). The V gene's germline CDR1 is SNHLY and CDR2 FYNNEI. The CDR3 has 17 amino acids. V was trimmed by 2 bases and J by 1 base, leaving 17 bases between them. CDR3 coding DNA: TGTGCCAGCAGTGAATCAGGGTCGGGCAGGGGGAACACTGAAGCTTTCTTT. Translating gives CASSESGSGRGNTEAFF.

The chain is built from TRBV30 and TRBJ1-2, with 11 nucleotides matching TRBD1. Per the germline V gene, CDR1 is GTSNPN and CDR2 is SVGIG (reference sequence). The V and J ends lost 3 bases and 3 bases, in that order; junction bases with no gene match: 12. The CDR3 has 17 residues. In nucleotides, the CDR3 is TGTGCCTGGAGGACGGGACAGGGGGGGAGAAATTACTATGGCTACACCTTC. It yields the protein CAWRTGQGGRNYYGYTF.